The 15 T cell receptor beta chains below were found in one sample sequenced in a study of blood T cell repertoires in COVID-19. The data were produced by immunoSEQ multiplex PCR, yet TCRdb's version contains in-frame clones alone and is incomplete. The repertoire holds under 450,000 clones, about 88% seen once, with roughly 7.2% in the top ten. Sequencing used peripheral blood. Receptors were obtained from a woman aged 60-75 years with COVID-19, enrolled during active disease.

J is TRBJ1-4 and V is TRBV2; 7 nucleotides match TRBD1. CDR3 length: 15 residues. Germline CDR1 reads SNHLY; CDR2 reads FYNNEI. V lost 7 bases, J lost 7 bases, and 12 bases stayed unmatched. The CDR3 spells CASKPDRAGSEKLFF. The CDR3 DNA follows: TGTGCCAGCAAGCCCGACAGGGCCGGGTCTGAAAAACTGTTTTTT.

This clone has only one observation. The J gene is TRBJ2-6, the V gene TRBV7-8; D unclear. CDR1 SGHVS and CDR2 FQNEAQ come from the germline V gene. This CDR3 has 15 amino acids. V lost 1 base and J lost 0, with 4 bases in between. The CDR3, as DNA: TGTGCCAGCAGCTTAGGACACTCTGGGGCCAACGTCCTGACTTTC. Amino acids: CASSLGHSGANVLTF.

The CDR3 DNA follows: TGTGCCAGCAGCGTTTCCGGGGGAGATACGCAGTATTTT. Its protein is CASSVSGGDTQYF. The chain has TRBV9 and TRBJ2-3; maybe TRBD2 (6 bases). CDR1 and CDR2 (germline): SGDLS, YYNGEE. Between the trimmed V and J ends, which lost 2 bases and 5 bases, there was a span of 9 bases. The CDR3 spans 13 residues. The full variable domain, its missing parts supplied by reference TRBV9 and TRBJ2-3, is DSGVTQTPKHLITATGQRVTLRCSPRSGDLSVYWYQQSLDQGLQFLIQYYNGEERAKGNILERFSAQQFPDLHSELNLSSLELGDSALYFCASSVSGGDTQYFGPGTRLTVL.

This chain links TRBV10-1 with TRBJ2-5; D possibly corresponds to TRBD1 (5 bases). Trimming cost V 0 bases and J 5 bases, with 13 bases left between them. The CDR3 has 15 amino acids. Germline loops: CDR1 WNHNN, CDR2 SYGVQD (reference sequence). The CDR3 here is CASSESGQGWETQYF. In DNA, the CDR3 is TGCGCCAGCAGTGAGTCGGGTCAGGGATGGGAGACCCAGTACTTC.

This chain connects TRBV19 to TRBJ1-2; 11 nucleotides line up with TRBD1. This CDR3 has 14 residues. V gave up 5 bases and J gave up 6 bases; unmatched junction bases: 5. Germline values: CDR1 LNHDA, CDR2 SQIVND (reference sequence). The CDR3 loop is CASSLDRGQDGYTF. CDR3 nucleotide sequence: TGTGCCAGTAGTCTGGACAGGGGGCAGGATGGCTACACCTTC.

The J gene is TRBJ2-1, the V gene TRBV3-1 (or the pseudogene TRBV3-2); D is possibly TRBD2 (6 bases). CDR3 length: 16 residues. CDR1 LGHDT and CDR2 YNNKEL come from the germline V gene (reference sequence). Trimming took off 1 base at V and 7 bases at J, with 17 bases between the two ends. CDR3: CASSQALKSRGNEQFF. DNA of the CDR3: TGTGCCAGCAGCCAAGCCCTGAAATCTCGGGGGAATGAGCAGTTCTTC.

The V call is TRBV30, the J call TRBJ1-6; 7 bases are shared with TRBD1. V lost 0 bases and J lost 7; bases outside the gene matches: 6. This CDR3 region has 15 residues. Germline-derived CDR1 and CDR2 are GTSNPN and SVGIG (reference sequence). Written as DNA, the CDR3 is TGTGCCTGGAGTGTCCGCGGACAGGAAAATTCACCCCTCCACTTT. This codes for CAWSVRGQENSPLHF.

The chain recombines TRBV5-4 with TRBJ2-3; TRBD2 matches at 8 bases. CDR1 is SGHNT and CDR2 is YYREEE in the germline V gene (reference sequence). Losses at the gene ends were 1 base for V and 2 bases for J; bases not matched to a gene: 6. The CDR3 sequence is 16 residues long. CDR3 residues: CASSLKLAVTTDTQYF. As DNA, the CDR3 is TGTGCCAGCAGCTTGAAACTAGCGGTAACCACAGATACGCAGTATTTT.

This clone has only one observation. This chain connects TRBV9 to TRBJ2-1; 10 bases map to TRBD1. CDR1 and CDR2 from the germline V gene are SGDLS and YYNGEE. The CDR3 totals 15 residues. V dropped 2 bases and J dropped 4; count of bases not matched to a gene: 3. The CDR3 nucleotides are TGTGCCAGCAGCGTGCGACAGGGGGCATACAATGAGCAGTTCTTC. Amino acids: CASSVRQGAYNEQFF.

The chain is built from TRBV2 and TRBJ2-5; weak D call: TRBD1 (6 bases). V dropped 6 bases and J dropped 2 bases, with 13 bases sitting between them. From germline, CDR1 is SNHLY and CDR2 FYNNEI. CDR3 length: 14 amino acids. CDR3 coding DNA: TGTGCCAGCAGAGCAAGGACAGCACAAGAGACCCAGTACTTC. This encodes CASRARTAQETQYF.

The CDR3 DNA reads as TGTGCCAGCTCACTACCCGGGACAGCCCAAGAGACCCAGTACTTC. It is translated as CASSLPGTAQETQYF. J is TRBJ2-5 and V is TRBV18; 7 nucleotides agree with TRBD1. CDR3 size: 15 residues. From germline, CDR1 is KGHSH and CDR2 LQKENI. V trimming: 4 bases; J trimming: 1 base; junction bases outside the gene matches: 6. Full variable domain (remainder filled in from reference TRBV18 and TRBJ2-5): NAGVMQNPRHLVRRRGQEARLRCSPMKGHSHVYWYRQLPEEGLKFMVYLQKENIIDESGMPKERFSAEFPKEGPSILRIQQVVRGDSAAYFCASSLPGTAQETQYFGPGTRLLVL.

This chain uses TRBV12-3 or TRBV12-4 with TRBJ1-2, with 9 bases matching TRBD1. The V and J ends lost 6 bases and 4 bases, in that order; junction bases with no gene match: 3. CDR3 length: 13 residues. This chain's CDR3 is CASRRDRAYGYTF. The DNA of the CDR3 is TGTGCCAGCAGAAGGGACAGGGCCTATGGCTACACCTTC.

There are a few counts of this clone. The CDR3 reads CASSITGGRGNTIYF. CDR3 in DNA: TGTGCCAGCAGCATAACAGGGGGCAGGGGAAACACCATATATTTT. The rearrangement joins TRBV3-1 (or the pseudogene TRBV3-2) to TRBJ1-3, with 9 bases that match TRBD1. The CDR3 runs 15 residues. The V gene's germline CDR1 is LGHDT and CDR2 YNNKEL (reference sequence). The trim removed 5 bases at V and 4 bases at J, leaving 6 bases unmatched.

This clone is a singleton in its sample. The chain employs TRBV7-2 and TRBJ2-7, with 11 bases aligning to TRBD2. V was pared by 5 bases and J by 1 base, with 10 bases of the junction left unmatched. The length of the CDR3 is 17 residues. The germline gives CDR1 SGHTA, CDR2 FQGNSA. This CDR3 reads CASSIDGLAGGSYEQYF. As DNA, the CDR3 is TGTGCCAGCAGCATAGATGGGCTAGCGGGGGGTTCCTACGAGCAGTACTTC.

The chain has TRBV9 and TRBJ1-1; D is unresolved. Germline V CDR1 and CDR2: SGDLS, YYNGEE. Trimming shortened V by 3 bases and J by 0 bases, and 12 bases separated the two germline ends. This CDR3 is built from 15 residues. This CDR3 reads CASSAGSTLNTEAFF. The DNA for the CDR3 is TGTGCCAGCAGCGCCGGGTCCACATTGAACACTGAAGCTTTCTTT.